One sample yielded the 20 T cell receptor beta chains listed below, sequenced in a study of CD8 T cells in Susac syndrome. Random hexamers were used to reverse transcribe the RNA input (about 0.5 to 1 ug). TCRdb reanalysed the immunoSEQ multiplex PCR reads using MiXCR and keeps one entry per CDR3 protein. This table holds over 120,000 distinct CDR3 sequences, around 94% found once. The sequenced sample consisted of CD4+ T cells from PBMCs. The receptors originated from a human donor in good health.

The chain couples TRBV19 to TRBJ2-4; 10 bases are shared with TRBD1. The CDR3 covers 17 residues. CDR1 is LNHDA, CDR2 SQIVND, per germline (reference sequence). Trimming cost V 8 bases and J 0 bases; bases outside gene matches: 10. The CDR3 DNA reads TGTGCCAGTCGCCGGGACAGGGGCCCTCTAGCCAAAAACATTCAGTACTTC. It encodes CASRRDRGPLAKNIQYF.

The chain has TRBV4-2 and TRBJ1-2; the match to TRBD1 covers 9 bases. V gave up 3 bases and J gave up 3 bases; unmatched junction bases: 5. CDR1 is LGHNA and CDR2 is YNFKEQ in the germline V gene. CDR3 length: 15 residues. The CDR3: CASSQAGQGYYGYTF. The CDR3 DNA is TGTGCCAGCAGCCAGGCGGGACAGGGATACTATGGCTACACCTTC.

The CDR3 sequence: CASTGSYNEQFF. In DNA, the CDR3 is TGTGCCAGCACCGGCTCCTACAATGAGCAGTTCTTC. The chain has TRBV28 and TRBJ2-1, with unresolved D. The germline gives CDR1 MDHEN, CDR2 SYDVKM. Trimming shortened V by 7 bases and J by 0 bases, and 4 bases separated the two germline ends. This CDR3 has 12 amino acids.

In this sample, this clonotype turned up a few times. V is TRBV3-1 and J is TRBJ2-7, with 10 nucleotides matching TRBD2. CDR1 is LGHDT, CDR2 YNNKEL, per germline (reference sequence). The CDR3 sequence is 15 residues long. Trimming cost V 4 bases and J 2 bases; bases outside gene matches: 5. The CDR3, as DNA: TGTGCCAGCAGCCTACGAACTAGCGGGACCTACGAGCAGTACTTC. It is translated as CASSLRTSGTYEQYF.

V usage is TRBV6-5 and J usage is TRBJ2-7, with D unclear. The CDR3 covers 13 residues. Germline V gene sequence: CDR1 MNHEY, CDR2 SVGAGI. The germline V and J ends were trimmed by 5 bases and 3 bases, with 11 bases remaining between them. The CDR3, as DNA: TGTGCCAGCAGTCGCACGGTTCGCTACGAGCAGTACTTC. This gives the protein CASSRTVRYEQYF.

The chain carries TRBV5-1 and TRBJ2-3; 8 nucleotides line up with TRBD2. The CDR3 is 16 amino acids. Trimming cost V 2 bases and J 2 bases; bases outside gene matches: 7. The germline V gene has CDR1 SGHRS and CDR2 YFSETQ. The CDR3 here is CASSLTSGPSTDTQYF. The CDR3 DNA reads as TGCGCCAGCAGCTTAACTAGCGGACCCTCCACAGATACGCAGTATTTT.

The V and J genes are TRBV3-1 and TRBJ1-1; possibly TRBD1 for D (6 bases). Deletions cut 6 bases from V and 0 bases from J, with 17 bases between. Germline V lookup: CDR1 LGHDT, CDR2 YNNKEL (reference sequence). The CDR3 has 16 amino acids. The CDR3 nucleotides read TGTGCCAGCAGAAGAGGCGGGGGCGGATTGAACACTGAAGCTTTCTTT. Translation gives CASRRGGGGLNTEAFF.

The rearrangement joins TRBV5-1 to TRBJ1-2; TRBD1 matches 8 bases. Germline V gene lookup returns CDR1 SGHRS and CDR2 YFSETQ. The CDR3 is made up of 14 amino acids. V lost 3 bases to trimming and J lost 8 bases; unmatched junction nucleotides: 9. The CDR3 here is CASSSPGQGRGYTF. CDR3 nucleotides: TGCGCCAGCAGCTCCCCTGGACAGGGAAGAGGCTACACCTTC.

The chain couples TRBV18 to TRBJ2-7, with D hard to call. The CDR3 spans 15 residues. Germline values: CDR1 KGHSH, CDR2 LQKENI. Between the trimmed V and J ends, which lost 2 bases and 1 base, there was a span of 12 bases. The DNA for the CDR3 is TGTGCCAGCTCACCAGGCTCTGGGGTGTCCTACGAGCAGTACTTC. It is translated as CASSPGSGVSYEQYF.

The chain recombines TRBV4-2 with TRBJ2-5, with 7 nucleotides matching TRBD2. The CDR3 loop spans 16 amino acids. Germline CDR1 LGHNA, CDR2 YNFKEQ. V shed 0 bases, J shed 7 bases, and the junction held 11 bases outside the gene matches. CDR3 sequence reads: CASSQDRTGGPGTQYF. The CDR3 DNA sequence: TGTGCCAGCAGCCAAGATAGAACGGGAGGCCCGGGGACCCAGTACTTC.

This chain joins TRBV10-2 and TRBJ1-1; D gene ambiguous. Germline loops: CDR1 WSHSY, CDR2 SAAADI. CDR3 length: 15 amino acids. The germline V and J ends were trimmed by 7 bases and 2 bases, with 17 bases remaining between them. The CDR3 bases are TGCGCCAGCACAGAAACCGGGGTAACCAACACTGAAGCTTTCTTT. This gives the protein CASTETGVTNTEAFF.

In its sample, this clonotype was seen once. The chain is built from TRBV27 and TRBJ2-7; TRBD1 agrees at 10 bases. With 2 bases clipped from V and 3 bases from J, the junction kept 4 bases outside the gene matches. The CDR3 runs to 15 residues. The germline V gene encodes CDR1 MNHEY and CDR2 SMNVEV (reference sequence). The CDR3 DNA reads TGTGCCAGCAGTTTAAGGACAGGGGGGCTCTACGAGCAGTACTTC. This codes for CASSLRTGGLYEQYF.

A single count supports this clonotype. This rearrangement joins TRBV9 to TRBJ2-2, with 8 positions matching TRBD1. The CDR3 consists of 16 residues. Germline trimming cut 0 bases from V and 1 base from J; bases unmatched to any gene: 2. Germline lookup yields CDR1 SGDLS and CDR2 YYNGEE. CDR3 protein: CASSVETGGNTGELFF. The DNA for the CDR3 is TGTGCCAGCAGCGTAGAAACAGGGGGGAACACCGGGGAGCTGTTTTTT.

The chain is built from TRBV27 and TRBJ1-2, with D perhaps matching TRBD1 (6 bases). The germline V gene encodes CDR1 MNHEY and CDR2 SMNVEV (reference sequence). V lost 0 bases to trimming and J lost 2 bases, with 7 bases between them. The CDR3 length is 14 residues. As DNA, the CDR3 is TGTGCCAGCAGTTTATCGGGGGCGAACTATGGCTACACCTTC. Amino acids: CASSLSGANYGYTF.

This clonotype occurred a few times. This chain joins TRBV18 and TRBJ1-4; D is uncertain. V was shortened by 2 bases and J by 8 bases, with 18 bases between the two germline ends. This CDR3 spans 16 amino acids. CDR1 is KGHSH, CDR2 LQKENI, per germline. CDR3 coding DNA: TGTGCCAGCTCACCAAGACACCTCGGGGTAGAGGAAAAACTGTTTTTT. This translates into CASSPRHLGVEEKLFF.

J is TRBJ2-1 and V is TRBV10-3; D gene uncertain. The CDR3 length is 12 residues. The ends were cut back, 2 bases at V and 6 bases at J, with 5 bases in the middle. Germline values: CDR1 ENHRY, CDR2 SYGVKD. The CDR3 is CAISEASNEQFF. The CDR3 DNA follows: TGTGCCATCAGTGAGGCAAGCAATGAGCAGTTCTTC.

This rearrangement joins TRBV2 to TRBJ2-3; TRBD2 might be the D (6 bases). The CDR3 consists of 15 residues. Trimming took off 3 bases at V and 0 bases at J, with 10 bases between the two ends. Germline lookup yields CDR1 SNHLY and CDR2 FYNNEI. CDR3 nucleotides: TGTGCCAGCAGTGACGAGGGGACTAGCACAGATACGCAGTATTTT. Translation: CASSDEGTSTDTQYF.

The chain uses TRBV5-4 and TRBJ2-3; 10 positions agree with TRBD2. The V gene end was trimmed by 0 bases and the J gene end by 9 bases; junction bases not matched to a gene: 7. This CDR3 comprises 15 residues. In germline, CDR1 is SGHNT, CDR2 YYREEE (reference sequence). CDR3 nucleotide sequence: TGTGCCAGCAGCTTGGAAGCGGGAGGGCCGGGAACGCAGTATTTT. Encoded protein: CASSLEAGGPGTQYF.

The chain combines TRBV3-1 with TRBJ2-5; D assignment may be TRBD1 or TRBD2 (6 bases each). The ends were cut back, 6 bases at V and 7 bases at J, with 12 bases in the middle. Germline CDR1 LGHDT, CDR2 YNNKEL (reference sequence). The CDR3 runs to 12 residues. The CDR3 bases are TGTGCCAGCAGGGGGGGCGCGGGGACCCAGTACTTC. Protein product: CASRGGAGTQYF.

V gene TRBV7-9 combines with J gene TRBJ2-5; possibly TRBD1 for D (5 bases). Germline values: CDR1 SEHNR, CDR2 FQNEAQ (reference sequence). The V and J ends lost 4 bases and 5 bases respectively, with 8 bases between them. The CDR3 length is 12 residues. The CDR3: CASSWGVETQYF. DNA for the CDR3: TGTGCCAGCAGCTGGGGCGTGGAGACCCAGTACTTC. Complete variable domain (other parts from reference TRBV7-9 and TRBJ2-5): DTGVSQNPRHKITKRGQNVTFRCDPISEHNRLYWYRQTLGQGPEFLTYFQNEAQLEKSRLLSDRFSAERPKGSFSTLEIQRTEQGDSAMYLCASSWGVETQYFGPGTRLLVL.